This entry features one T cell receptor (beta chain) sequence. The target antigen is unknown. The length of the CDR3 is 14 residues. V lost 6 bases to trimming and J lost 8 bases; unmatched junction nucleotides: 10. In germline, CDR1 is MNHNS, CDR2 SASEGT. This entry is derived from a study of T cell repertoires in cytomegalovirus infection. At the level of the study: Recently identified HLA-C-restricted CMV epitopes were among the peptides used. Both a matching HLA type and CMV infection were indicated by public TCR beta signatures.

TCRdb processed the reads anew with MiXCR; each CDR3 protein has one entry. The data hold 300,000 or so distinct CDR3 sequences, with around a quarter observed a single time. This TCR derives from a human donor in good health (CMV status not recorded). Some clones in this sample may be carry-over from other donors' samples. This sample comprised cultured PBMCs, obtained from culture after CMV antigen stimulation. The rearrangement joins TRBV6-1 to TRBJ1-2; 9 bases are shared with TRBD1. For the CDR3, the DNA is TGTGCCAGCAGGGACAGGGGATCCGAGCGGGGCTACACCTTC. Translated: CASRDRGSERGYTF.